Here is one T cell receptor (beta chain) with its context. The source of the sample is a study of blood T cell repertoires in COVID-19. At the level of the study: Sites across the United States, Italy and Spain contributed samples from acute and convalescent COVID-19. PBMCs, B-cell-depleted T cells, or T cells were the source of the cDNA or gDNA that made up the material.

Study processing details: How many nucleated cells were present was estimated from reference gene primer amplification. The assay was immunoSEQ multiplex PCR, and TCRdb's table has in-frame clones only and misses some. V, J and clone size reflect that table, while D and trimming were determined from the DNA. The sample consists of approximately 52,000 clones, around 91% of them appearing once. Germline V gene data show CDR1 as MNHEY and CDR2 as SVGAGI. This CDR3 has 13 amino acids. The V and J ends lost 7 bases and 8 bases respectively, with 15 bases between them. The rearrangement uses TRBV6-5 and TRBJ1-3; tentative D call: TRBD1 (5 bases). The sample taken for sequencing was peripheral blood. The source of this sequence is a human donor in a cohort sampled during active COVID-19. CDR3 bases: TGTGCCAGCAATCGGATGGGGGGAGACACCATATATTTT. This translates into CASNRMGGDTIYF.